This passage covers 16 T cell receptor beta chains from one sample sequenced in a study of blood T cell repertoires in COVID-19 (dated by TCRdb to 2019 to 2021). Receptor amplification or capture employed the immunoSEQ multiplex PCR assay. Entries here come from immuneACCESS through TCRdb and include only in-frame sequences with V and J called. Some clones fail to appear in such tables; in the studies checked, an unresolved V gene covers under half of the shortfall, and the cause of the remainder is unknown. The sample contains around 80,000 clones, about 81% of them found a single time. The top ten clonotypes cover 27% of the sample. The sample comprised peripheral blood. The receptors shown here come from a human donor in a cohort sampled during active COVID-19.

The CDR3 spells CASMSRYNEQFF. The DNA for the CDR3 is TGTGCCAGCATGTCACGGTACAATGAGCAGTTCTTC. This rearrangement joins TRBV2 to TRBJ2-1; no firm D call. V lost 7 bases and J lost 4, with 8 bases in between. The CDR3 contains 12 residues. CDR1 is SNHLY and CDR2 is FYNNEI in the germline V gene. Filled out from reference TRBV2 and TRBJ2-1, the complete variable domain reads EPEVTQTPSHQVTQMGQEVILRCVPISNHLYFYWYRQILGQKVEFLVSFYNNEISEKSEIFDDQFSVERPDGSNFTLKIRSTKLEDSAMYFCASMSRYNEQFFGPGTRLTVL.

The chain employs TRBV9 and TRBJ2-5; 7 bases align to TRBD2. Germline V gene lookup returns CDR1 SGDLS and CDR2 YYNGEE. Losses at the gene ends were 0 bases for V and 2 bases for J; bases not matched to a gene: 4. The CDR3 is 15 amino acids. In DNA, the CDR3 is TGTGCCAGCAGCGTAGGCGGGGGACCTCAAGAGACCCAGTACTTC. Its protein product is CASSVGGGPQETQYF.

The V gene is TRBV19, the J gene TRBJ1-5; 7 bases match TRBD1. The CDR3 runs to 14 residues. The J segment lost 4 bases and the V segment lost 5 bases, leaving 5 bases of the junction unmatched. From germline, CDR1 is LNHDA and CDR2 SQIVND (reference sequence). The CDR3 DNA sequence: TGTGCCAGTAGTCCCCAACAGGGGAATCAGCCCCAGCATTTT. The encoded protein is CASSPQQGNQPQHF.

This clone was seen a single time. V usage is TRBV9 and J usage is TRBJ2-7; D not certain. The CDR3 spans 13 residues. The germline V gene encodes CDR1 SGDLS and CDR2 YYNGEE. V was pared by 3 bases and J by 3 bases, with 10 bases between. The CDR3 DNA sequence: TGTGCCAGCAGCGATACAGATAACTACGAGCAGTACTTC. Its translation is CASSDTDNYEQYF.

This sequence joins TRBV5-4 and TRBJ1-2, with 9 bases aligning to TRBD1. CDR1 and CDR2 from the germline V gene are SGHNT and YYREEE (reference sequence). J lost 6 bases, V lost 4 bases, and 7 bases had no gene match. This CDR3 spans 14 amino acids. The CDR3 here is CASSPDRGRDGYTF. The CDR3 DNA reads TGTGCCAGCAGCCCCGACAGGGGGAGGGATGGCTACACCTTC.

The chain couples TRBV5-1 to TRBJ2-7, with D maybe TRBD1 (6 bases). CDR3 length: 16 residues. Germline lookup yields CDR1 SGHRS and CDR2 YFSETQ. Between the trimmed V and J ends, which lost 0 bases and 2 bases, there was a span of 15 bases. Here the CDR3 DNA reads TGCGCCAGCAGCTTGGGGGCAGGGGACGGTACCTACGAGCAGTACTTC. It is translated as CASSLGAGDGTYEQYF.

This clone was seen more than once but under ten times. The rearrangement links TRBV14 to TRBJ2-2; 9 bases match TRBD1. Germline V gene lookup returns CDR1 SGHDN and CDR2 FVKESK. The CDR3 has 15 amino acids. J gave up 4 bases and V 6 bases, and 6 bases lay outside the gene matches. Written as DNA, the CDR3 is TGTGCCAGCAGACCCGGGACAGGGACCACCGGGGAGCTGTTTTTT. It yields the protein CASRPGTGTTGELFF.

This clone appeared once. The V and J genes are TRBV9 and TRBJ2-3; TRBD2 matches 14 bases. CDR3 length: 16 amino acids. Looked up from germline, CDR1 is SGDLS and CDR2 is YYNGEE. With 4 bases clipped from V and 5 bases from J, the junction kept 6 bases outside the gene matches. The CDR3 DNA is TGTGCCAGCAGCTCTGGACTAGCGGGGGGTGGAGATACGCAGTATTTT. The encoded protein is CASSSGLAGGGDTQYF.

CDR3 loop: CSVKSTLEETEAFF. The CDR3 DNA follows: TGCAGCGTTAAATCGACCCTCGAGGAAACTGAAGCTTTCTTT. The chain is built from TRBV29-1 and TRBJ1-1; D is unresolved. Between the trimmed V and J ends, which lost 5 bases and 5 bases, there was a span of 18 bases. The CDR3 runs to 14 residues. Germline assignment: CDR1 SQVTM and CDR2 ANQGSEA.

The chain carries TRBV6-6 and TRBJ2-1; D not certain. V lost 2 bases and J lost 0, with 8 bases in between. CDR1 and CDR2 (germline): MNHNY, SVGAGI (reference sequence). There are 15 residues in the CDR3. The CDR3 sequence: CASSYGGSSYNEQFF. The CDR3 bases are TGTGCCAGCAGTTACGGTGGTAGCTCCTACAATGAGCAGTTCTTC.

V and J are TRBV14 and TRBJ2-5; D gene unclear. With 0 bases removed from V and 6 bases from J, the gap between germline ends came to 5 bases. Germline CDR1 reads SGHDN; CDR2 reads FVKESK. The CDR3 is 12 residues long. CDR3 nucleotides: TGTGCCAGCAGCCAAGATGGGCAGACCCAGTACTTC. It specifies CASSQDGQTQYF. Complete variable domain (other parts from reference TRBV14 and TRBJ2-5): EAGVTQFPSHSVIEKGQTVTLRCDPISGHDNLYWYRRVMGKEIKFLLHFVKESKQDESGMPNNRFLAERTGGTYSTLKVQPAELEDSGVYFCASSQDGQTQYFGPGTRLLVL.

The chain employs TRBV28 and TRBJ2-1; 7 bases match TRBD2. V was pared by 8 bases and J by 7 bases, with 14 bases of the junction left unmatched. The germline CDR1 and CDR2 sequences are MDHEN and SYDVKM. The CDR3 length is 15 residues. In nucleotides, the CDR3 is TGTGCCAGCGGAGTCGGAGGAGCGGGAACTAATGAGCAGTTCTTC. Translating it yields CASGVGGAGTNEQFF. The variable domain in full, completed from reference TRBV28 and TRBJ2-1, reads DVKVTQSSRYLVKRTGEKVFLECVQDMDHENMFWYRQDPGLGLRLIYFSYDVKMKEKGDIPEGYSVSREKKERFSLILESASTNQTSMYLCASGVGGAGTNEQFFGPGTRLTVL.

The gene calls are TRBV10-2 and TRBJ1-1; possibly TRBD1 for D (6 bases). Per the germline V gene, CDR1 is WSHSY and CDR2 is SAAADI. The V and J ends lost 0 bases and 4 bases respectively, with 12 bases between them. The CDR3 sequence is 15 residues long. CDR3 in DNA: TGCGCCAGCAGTGAGTCGGGGGGGCGAGTCACTGAAGCTTTCTTT. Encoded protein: CASSESGGRVTEAFF.

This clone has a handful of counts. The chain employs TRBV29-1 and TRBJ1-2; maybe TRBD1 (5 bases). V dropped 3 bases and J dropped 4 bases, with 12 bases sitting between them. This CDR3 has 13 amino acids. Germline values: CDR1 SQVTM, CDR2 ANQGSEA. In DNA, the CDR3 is TGCAGCGTTGATAACAGGTTCGGCTATGGCTACACCTTC. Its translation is CSVDNRFGYGYTF. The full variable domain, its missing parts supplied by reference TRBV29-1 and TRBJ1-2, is SAVISQKPSRDICQRGTSLTIQCQVDSQVTMMFWYRQQPGQSLTLIATANQGSEATYESGFVIDKFPISRPNLTFSTLTVSNMSPEDSSIYLCSVDNRFGYGYTFGSGTRLTVV.

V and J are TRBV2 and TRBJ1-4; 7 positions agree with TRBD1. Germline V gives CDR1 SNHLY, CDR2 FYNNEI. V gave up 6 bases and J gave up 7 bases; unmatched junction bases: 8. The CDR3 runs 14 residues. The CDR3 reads CASRAGTASEKLFF. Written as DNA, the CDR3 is TGTGCCAGCAGAGCCGGGACAGCTTCTGAAAAACTGTTTTTT.

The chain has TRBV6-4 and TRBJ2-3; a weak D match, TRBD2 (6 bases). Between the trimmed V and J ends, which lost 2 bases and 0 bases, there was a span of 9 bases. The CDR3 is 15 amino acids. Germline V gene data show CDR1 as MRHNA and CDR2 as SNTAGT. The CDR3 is CASSDGGMSTDTQYF. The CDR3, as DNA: TGTGCCAGCAGTGACGGGGGGATGAGCACAGATACGCAGTATTTT.